Listed below are T cell receptor beta chains from one sample, sequenced in a study of human T cells and chemical hapten exposure. MiXCR was run by TCRdb on the RACE reads, yielding one entry per CDR3 protein. The table records tens of thousands of distinct CDR3 sequences, 8% to 10% of them present only once. The sample in question was whole blood, obtained in connection with sensitization to the hapten diphenylcyclopropenone (DPC). The receptors shown here come from a woman aged 40 to 50 with alopecia areata. Some clones in this sample may be carry-over from other donors' samples. CDR3s include the opening cysteine and the closing phenylalanine or tryptophan. Each record gives: D gene, clone size, V gene, J gene, CDR3 DNA, CDR3 protein. A D gene is named only where the DNA matches it firmly. Clone sizes are given selectively: once, few, many, or a class where the clone is expanded.

NA,few,TRBV20-1,TRBJ1-3,TGCAGTGCTAGAGATCGGGGTGGAAACACCATATATTTT,CSARDRGGNTIYF
NA,many,TRBV6-2/TRBV6-3,TRBJ2-7,TGTGCCAGCAGTTCAGACCGGGCCCCCAGCCACTACGAGCAGTACTTC,CASSSDRAPSHYEQYF
NA,NA,TRBV6-5,TRBJ2-7,TGTGCCAGCAGTTATTTACAGGGTGGGACCTACGAGCAGTACTTC,CASSYLQGGTYEQYF
NA,many,TRBV27,TRBJ1-1,TGTGCCAGCAGTCCTCGACGAGGGTCCGGCAACACTGAAGCTTTCTTT,CASSPRRGSGNTEAFF
TRBD2,NA,TRBV7-6,TRBJ2-5,TGTGCCAGCAGCCCGTGGACTAGCGGGCAAGAGACCCAGTACTTC,CASSPWTSGQETQYF
NA,few,TRBV28,TRBJ1-1,TGTGCCACCCAGAGGAGGACTGAAGCTTTCTTT,CATQRRTEAFF
TRBD1,many,TRBV18,TRBJ2-1,TGTGCCAGCTCACCTCCGACAGGGCTTCGGAATGAGCAGTTCTTC,CASSPPTGLRNEQFF
TRBD2,NA,TRBV6-1,TRBJ2-1,TGTGCCAGCAGCCAACCCCGTAGCGGGGGGCGGGGTGAGCAGTTCTTC,CASSQPRSGGRGEQFF
TRBD2,many,TRBV4-2,TRBJ2-3,TGTGCCAGCAGCCTGTCAACTAGCGGGGGCACAGATACGCAGTATTTT,CASSLSTSGGTDTQYF
TRBD2,many,TRBV7-2,TRBJ2-5,TGTGCCAGCAGCTTAGTGGGAAGCGGGGGGGCCGGAGAGACCCAGTACTTC,CASSLVGSGGAGETQYF
NA,few,TRBV15,TRBJ2-7,TGTGCCACCAGTAAAGACTTTCCCTACGAGCAGTACTTC,CATSKDFPYEQYF
NA,many,TRBV6-5,TRBJ1-5,TGTGCCAGCAGTTATCTGGACGTTCCAATTTTACAGCCCCAGCATTTT,CASSYLDVPILQPQHF
NA,NA,TRBV6-2/TRBV6-3,TRBJ2-2,TGTGCCAGCATTGAGGACTCAGCGAACACCGGGGAGCTGTTTTTT,CASIEDSANTGELFF
NA,many,TRBV18,TRBJ1-5,TGTGCCAGCTCACCAGCAGTCTATAGCAATCAGCCCCAGCATTTT,CASSPAVYSNQPQHF
NA,many,TRBV6-5,TRBJ1-4,TGTGCCAGCAGTTACTCGAATTACCCAGGGATAGAAAAACTGTTTTTT,CASSYSNYPGIEKLFF
NA,NA,TRBV7-3,TRBJ2-7,TGTGCCAGCAGCTTAATGGCAGGGTCCTCCTACGAGCAGTACTTC,CASSLMAGSSYEQYF
NA,many,TRBV27,TRBJ2-7,TGTGCCAGCAAGTCGGGGACAAAGGGCCTCGAGCAGTACTTC,CASKSGTKGLEQYF
NA,NA,TRBV29-1,TRBJ2-3,TGCAGCGGGGGCAAAGATACGCAGTATTTT,CSGGKDTQYF
TRBD1,NA,TRBV6-2/TRBV6-3,TRBJ1-1,TGTGCCAGCAGTTTGCCGCGGACAGGGGGATTACTGGGAACTGAAGCTTTCTTT,CASSLPRTGGLLGTEAFF
TRBD1,few,TRBV20-1,TRBJ1-5,TGCAGTGCTTCACGGGACAGGAGATATAGCAATCAGCCCCAGCATTTT,CSASRDRRYSNQPQHF
NA,many,TRBV7-6,TRBJ2-7,TGTGCCAGCAGCGAACGGGAGCCGGCGGGGACCGCCTACGAGCAGTACTTC,CASSEREPAGTAYEQYF
NA,many,TRBV7-2,TRBJ2-4,TGTGCCAGCAGCTCCCCCGGGTCCTCTAGGTACTTC,CASSSPGSSRYF
NA,few,TRBV2,TRBJ2-1,TGTGCCAGCAGATCCCGACCGTTTATCGAGATGGATGAGCAGTTCTTC,CASRSRPFIEMDEQFF
NA,NA,TRBV7-6,TRBJ2-2,TGTGCCAGCAGCTCCTCATCCACTAGCCGGCGCACCGGGGAGCTGTTTTTT,CASSSSSTSRRTGELFF
NA,many,TRBV12-3/TRBV12-4,TRBJ2-5,TGTGCCAGCACACCCGGGGAAAAGACCCAGTACTTC,CASTPGEKTQYF
TRBD1,many,TRBV2,TRBJ2-7,TGTGCCAGCAGGGGACAGGGGCGGTACGAGCAGTACTTC,CASRGQGRYEQYF
TRBD1,many,TRBV18,TRBJ2-1,TGTGCCAGCTCACCCCGGGACAGAGAGTACAATGAGCAGTTCTTC,CASSPRDREYNEQFF
TRBD1,many,TRBV7-9,TRBJ1-4,TGTGCCAGCAGCTTCCTTCCGACAGGGGGATCTGAAAAACTGTTTTTT,CASSFLPTGGSEKLFF
TRBD1,NA,TRBV7-2,TRBJ1-1,TGTGCCAGCAGCCGGACAGGGGGCGATGTATTTTCTCGAGACACTGAAGCTTTCTTT,CASSRTGGDVFSRDTEAFF
TRBD2,many,TRBV10-3,TRBJ2-3,TGTGCCATCCGAAAAGCGGGGGGTAGCACAGATACGCAGTATTTT,CAIRKAGGSTDTQYF
TRBD1,NA,TRBV6-2/TRBV6-3,TRBJ2-1,TGTGCCAGCACTGGGACAGGGGTAATCTTCGAGCAGTTCTTC,CASTGTGVIFEQFF
NA,few,TRBV6-5,TRBJ2-7,TGTGCCAGCAGTTACTCGATTTACCCAGGGAACTACGAGCAGTACTTC,CASSYSIYPGNYEQYF
TRBD1,NA,TRBV28,TRBJ2-1,TGTGCCAGCAGTCCCTTGACAGGGGGCAAGAATGAGCAGTTCTTC,CASSPLTGGKNEQFF
NA,many,TRBV20-1,TRBJ2-4,TGCAGTGCTCCCGACAGCTATCTAGCCAAAAACATTCAGTACTTC,CSAPDSYLAKNIQYF
NA,few,TRBV7-9,TRBJ1-3,TGTGCCAGCGCGGGGTGGACCTCTGGAAACACCATATATTTT,CASAGWTSGNTIYF
NA,NA,TRBV12-3/TRBV12-4,TRBJ2-2,TGTGCCAGCAGGTCCGGGACACAAGACACCGGGGAGCTGTTTTTT,CASRSGTQDTGELFF
NA,NA,TRBV15,TRBJ2-2,TGTGCCACCAGCAGAGAGGGGGCTGACACCGGGGAGCTGTTTTTT,CATSREGADTGELFF
NA,once,TRBV6-5,TRBJ1-2,TGTGCCAGCAGTTTTTCTCCCCTCCGGAACTATGGCTACACCTTC,CASSFSPLRNYGYTF
TRBD1,many,TRBV12-3/TRBV12-4,TRBJ1-1,TGTGCCAGCACGAACCAGGGGGGAAACACTGAAGCTTTCTTT,CASTNQGGNTEAFF
NA,few,TRBV20-1,TRBJ1-5,TGCAGTGCTAGAGATCAATACGGGGGCTACGTATATAGCAATCAGCCCCAGCATTTT,CSARDQYGGYVYSNQPQHF
NA,many,TRBV6-2/TRBV6-3,TRBJ2-2,TGTGCCAGCAGTTACCTGGGGGCGGGGCCCGGCACCGGGGAGCTGTTTTTT,CASSYLGAGPGTGELFF